The 29 T cell receptor beta chains below all came from one sample that was sequenced in a study of read filtering for tumor transcriptome and immune sequencing. The library was built from around 400 ng RNA with molecular barcoded adaptors for alpha/delta and beta/gamma chains. TCRdb reprocessed the reads via MiXCR and lists one record per CDR3 protein. Of about 93,000 distinct CDR3 sequences in the sample, 20% to 25% are singletons; the top ten hold about an eighth. Material for sequencing was a population of CD138-negative cells sorted from bone marrow. These receptors came from a donor aged 40 or older with multiple myeloma.

This clonotype was counted many times. The genes are TRBV29-1 and TRBJ1-1, with 10 bases identical to TRBD1. Germline V CDR1 and CDR2: SQVTM, ANQGSEA. V lost 7 bases, J lost 5 bases, and 10 bases stayed unmatched. The CDR3 has 14 amino acids. CDR3 DNA: TGCAGCGGCAAGACCGGGACAGGGGAAACTGAAGCTTTCTTT. Translation gives CSGKTGTGETEAFF.

This clonotype was detected many times. This chain connects TRBV28 to TRBJ2-1, with TRBD1 matching over 7 bases. V trimming: 3 bases; J trimming: 8 bases; junction bases outside the gene matches: 13. Germline CDR1 reads MDHEN; CDR2 reads SYDVKM. This CDR3 comprises 16 residues. This CDR3 reads CASSLFEDRYEHEQFF. In DNA form, the CDR3 reads TGTGCCAGCAGTTTGTTTGAGGACAGGTATGAACATGAGCAGTTCTTC.

The rearrangement joins TRBV2 to TRBJ1-1; the D is unclear. This CDR3 region has 13 residues. Germline V gene data show CDR1 as SNHLY and CDR2 as FYNNEI. Trimming took 1 base from V and 10 from J, leaving 13 bases between them. The chain's CDR3 is CASSEVTETIAFF. CDR3 nucleotide sequence: TGTGCCAGCAGTGAAGTGACGGAGACGATAGCTTTCTTT.

The genes are TRBV5-1 and TRBJ2-5, with D possibly TRBD1 on 5 matching bases. V gave up 3 bases and J gave up 5 bases, with 17 bases separating them. The germline V gene has CDR1 SGHRS and CDR2 YFSETQ. The CDR3 totals 15 residues. CDR3 loop: CASSSTPGSGETQYF. The CDR3 nucleotides read TGCGCCAGCAGCTCCACACCAGGGTCGGGTGAGACCCAGTACTTC.

This clonotype occurred many times. V gene TRBV20-1 combines with J gene TRBJ2-1; maybe TRBD2 (5 bases). Germline V CDR1 and CDR2: DFQATT, SNEGSKA (reference sequence). Trimming removed 1 base at V and 8 bases at J, with 21 bases between. CDR3 length: 16 amino acids. CDR3 in amino acids: CSARGVGRLPGDEQFF. CDR3 DNA sequence: TGCAGTGCTAGAGGAGTCGGAAGACTACCTGGCGATGAGCAGTTCTTC.

This clonotype appeared many times. This rearrangement joins TRBV10-1 to TRBJ2-5; TRBD2 is a possible D gene (5 bases). Trimming took 4 bases from V and 1 from J, leaving 10 bases between them. The CDR3 runs to 14 residues. Germline values: CDR1 WNHNN, CDR2 SYGVQD (reference sequence). The CDR3 loop is CASSVSAGQETQYF. In nucleotides, the CDR3 is TGCGCCAGCAGTGTTTCGGCGGGCCAAGAGACCCAGTACTTC.

Comment on this clonotype: A much larger clonotype is one base distant, so this may be a read error. In this CDR3 the conserved last residue, phenylalanine or tryptophan, is missing, so a read error is likely. The J gene is TRBJ2-1, the V gene TRBV4-1; TRBD2 might be the D (6 bases). Germline CDR1 is MGHRA and CDR2 is YSYEKL. V was shortened by 3 bases and J by 9 bases, with 15 bases between the two germline ends. The CDR3 has 14 amino acids. The DNA of the CDR3 is TGCGCCAGCAGCCAGGTGGAGGGGCCGGGTGAGCAGTTCCTC. Residues: CASSQVEGPGEQFL.

This clonotype was seen many times. The rearrangement joins TRBV9 to TRBJ1-6, with TRBD1 as a possible D gene (5 bases). This CDR3 contains 15 residues. Germline assignment: CDR1 SGDLS and CDR2 YYNGEE. V was cut by 0 bases and J by 9 bases, with 13 bases left in between. DNA for the CDR3: TGTGCCAGCAGCGTAGGTCCCAGGGTAGCTTCACCCCTCCACTTT. The encoded protein is CASSVGPRVASPLHF.

This clonotype was counted ten times or more. J is TRBJ1-5 and V is TRBV7-8; TRBD1 is a possible D gene (6 bases). CDR1 and CDR2 (germline): SGHVS, FQNEAQ. The CDR3 contains 15 residues. Deletions cut 4 bases from V and 3 bases from J, with 13 bases between. The CDR3 here is CASSSWTVSNQPQHF. Here the CDR3 DNA reads TGTGCCAGCAGCTCTTGGACAGTATCCAATCAGCCCCAGCATTTT.

The chain couples TRBV28 to TRBJ2-6; 10 nucleotides match TRBD1. Losses at the gene ends were 4 bases for V and 4 bases for J; bases not matched to a gene: 7. Germline-derived CDR1 and CDR2 are MDHEN and SYDVKM. This CDR3 contains 17 residues. CDR3 region: CASSSGTGVSGANVLTF. The CDR3 DNA sequence: TGTGCCAGCAGTTCCGGGACAGGGGTATCAGGGGCCAACGTCCTGACTTTC.

This clonotype was recorded many times. The CDR3 DNA is TGTGCCAGCAGTTCGGGGTGGACCGGGGAGCTGTTTTTT. Translation: CASSSGWTGELFF. The chain uses TRBV12-3 or TRBV12-4 and TRBJ2-2; a weak D match, TRBD2 (5 bases). CDR3 length: 13 amino acids. V lost 4 bases, J lost 5 bases, and 8 bases lay in between.

This clonotype has a count of ten or more. The V and J genes are TRBV5-1 and TRBJ2-5, with D unclear. This CDR3 region has 14 residues. CDR1 and CDR2 from the germline V gene are SGHRS and YFSETQ. Trimming removed 4 bases from V and 4 bases from J, with 14 bases in between. CDR3 residues: CASSLVDPRETQYF. CDR3 DNA: TGCGCCAGCAGCCTAGTCGACCCCCGAGAGACCCAGTACTTC.

There are many counts of this clonotype. The chain has TRBV12-3 or TRBV12-4 and TRBJ1-6; TRBD1 aligns across 10 bases. The CDR3 is made up of 16 amino acids. The junction had 10 bases not matched to a gene; V was cut back by 5 bases and J by 9 bases. CDR3 amino acids: CASSPTRGDRGSPLHF. The CDR3 nucleotides read TGTGCCAGCAGTCCCACAAGGGGGGACAGGGGTTCACCCCTCCACTTT.

At least ten counts were recorded for this clonotype. This chain links TRBV7-9 with TRBJ1-4, with D unclear. The CDR3 is made up of 12 amino acids. Looked up from germline, CDR1 is SEHNR and CDR2 is FQNEAQ (reference sequence). V was pared by 5 bases and J by 15 bases, with 16 bases between. CDR3 region: CASSRSPGALFF. The CDR3 DNA reads TGTGCCAGCAGCCGCTCCCCGGGAGCCTTGTTTTTT.

There are many counts of this clonotype. The rearrangement uses TRBV30 and TRBJ2-2, with no clear D. The CDR3 is made up of 13 amino acids. Germline values: CDR1 GTSNPN, CDR2 SVGIG (reference sequence). V was clipped by 3 bases and J by 4 bases, with 9 bases between them. The CDR3 DNA reads as TGTGCCTGGAGCCTGACCCTCACCGGGGAGCTGTTTTTT. This codes for CAWSLTLTGELFF.

Concerning this clonotype itself: The CDR3 end shows no conserved phenylalanine or tryptophan, and so a read error is likely. The CDR3 here is CASSVAGTGNTDTQYL. In DNA form, the CDR3 reads TGTGCCAGCAGCGTAGCAGGGACTGGAAACACAGATACGCAGTATCTT. The genes are TRBV9 and TRBJ2-3; the D gene is possibly TRBD2 (6 bases). V lost 0 bases and J 2 bases, leaving 13 bases between the germline ends. The CDR3 sequence is 16 residues long. The V gene's germline CDR1 is SGDLS and CDR2 YYNGEE.

V is TRBV12-3 or TRBV12-4 and J is TRBJ2-5; the D gene is possibly TRBD1 (6 bases). Trimming pared 3 bases from V and 2 bases from J, leaving 13 bases between. There are 15 residues in the CDR3. The CDR3 nucleotides are TGTGCCAGCAGTTTTTTCGTGGGGACACAAGAGACCCAGTACTTC. This gives the protein CASSFFVGTQETQYF.

This clonotype has ten or more counts. V usage is TRBV2 and J usage is TRBJ2-5; D is unclear. V gave up 1 base and J gave up 4 bases, with 13 bases separating them. CDR1 SNHLY and CDR2 FYNNEI come from the germline V gene. CDR3 length: 15 amino acids. The CDR3 spells CASSEDSSLAETQYF. CDR3 DNA sequence: TGTGCCAGCAGTGAAGACAGTTCCCTCGCAGAGACCCAGTACTTC.

This sequence joins TRBV28 and TRBJ1-5; D not resolved. CDR1 is MDHEN, CDR2 SYDVKM, per germline. Trimming took off 6 bases at V and 0 bases at J, with 9 bases between the two ends. The CDR3 has 14 amino acids. As DNA, the CDR3 is TGTGCCAGCAGACTCACACGTAGCAATCAGCCCCAGCATTTT. Amino acids: CASRLTRSNQPQHF.

This clonotype was recorded at least ten times. This chain uses TRBV6-5 with TRBJ1-2; D gene uncertain. The germline gives CDR1 MNHEY, CDR2 SVGAGI. This CDR3 is 12 amino acids long. The V gene lost 2 bases and the J gene lost 7 bases, with 8 bases spanning the gap. The CDR3 bases are TGTGCCAGCAGTTACGGGGAGGGTGGCTACACCTTC. It translates to CASSYGEGGYTF.

A few counts support this clonotype. This sequence joins TRBV12-3 or TRBV12-4 and TRBJ1-1; D uncertain. This CDR3 has 14 amino acids. Between the trimmed V and J ends, which lost 7 bases and 6 bases, there was a span of 18 bases. CDR3 sequence (DNA): TGTGCCAGCACTCCGGGCGAGCCTTGGGCTGAAGCTTTCTTT. Translating it yields CASTPGEPWAEAFF.

The sample holds many counts of this clonotype. The J gene is TRBJ2-6, the V gene TRBV7-9; D not resolved. The germline V and J ends were trimmed by 4 bases and 4 bases, with 5 bases remaining between them. Germline V gene data show CDR1 as SEHNR and CDR2 as FQNEAQ (reference sequence). The CDR3 contains 13 residues. CDR3: CASSSSGANVLTF. The CDR3 DNA reads as TGTGCCAGCAGCTCGTCCGGGGCCAACGTCCTGACTTTC.

This clonotype has ten or more counts. This sequence joins TRBV10-1 and TRBJ1-5; D is undetermined. Trimming took off 2 bases at V and 7 bases at J, with 12 bases between the two ends. The CDR3 consists of 14 residues. Germline V gives CDR1 WNHNN, CDR2 SYGVQD (reference sequence). In DNA, the CDR3 is TGCGCCAGCAGTGAGGGGCCAGGTGGACAGCCCCAGCATTTT. This sequence encodes CASSEGPGGQPQHF.

With regard to this clonotype: Given a much more abundant clone one base away, this may be a read error. The V call is TRBV28, the J call TRBJ2-5; no clear D gene. Germline values: CDR1 MDHEN, CDR2 SYDVKM. This CDR3 has 13 residues. V lost 2 bases to trimming and J lost 6 bases, with 10 bases between them. The CDR3 sequence is CASSLESRKTQYF. CDR3 nucleotides: TGTGCCAGCAGTTTAGAGTCGAGGAAGACCCAGTACTTC.

V and J are TRBV5-1 and TRBJ1-1; weak D call: TRBD1 (5 bases). V lost 2 bases, J lost 1 base, and 12 bases lay in between. CDR1 SGHRS and CDR2 YFSETQ come from the germline V gene. The CDR3 contains 15 residues. In DNA form, the CDR3 reads TGCGCCAGCAGCTTTAGAAGGGGACGGAACACTGAAGCTTTCTTT. Its translation is CASSFRRGRNTEAFF.

To note about this clonotype: This may arise from a read error, as a much more abundant clone is one base away. This chain links TRBV5-1 with TRBJ2-3; 9 nucleotides agree with TRBD2. V shed 2 bases, J shed 2 bases, and the junction held 6 bases outside the gene matches. The CDR3 is 16 amino acids. The germline CDR1 and CDR2 sequences are SGHRS and YFSETQ. The CDR3 DNA follows: TGCGCCAGCAGCTTAACGCGGGGGGGACCCACAGATACGCAGTATTTT. Translating it yields CASSLTRGGPTDTQYF.

This clonotype was seen repeatedly, ten times or more. The CDR3 is CASSLSVGELFF. In DNA, the CDR3 is TGTGCCAGCAGTTTATCCGTCGGGGAGCTGTTTTTT. This sequence joins TRBV28 and TRBJ2-2, with D unresolved. Trimming took off 1 base at V and 7 bases at J, with 4 bases between the two ends. CDR3 length: 12 residues. CDR1 MDHEN and CDR2 SYDVKM come from the germline V gene.

This clonotype turned up a few times. V usage is TRBV28 and J usage is TRBJ1-2, with D tentatively TRBD1 (5 bases). The CDR3 runs 15 residues. Trimming removed 6 bases from V and 1 base from J, with 15 bases in between. The V gene's germline CDR1 is MDHEN and CDR2 SYDVKM. CDR3 sequence reads: CASRIHPGGNYGYTF. Here the CDR3 DNA reads TGTGCCAGCAGAATTCACCCGGGGGGTAACTATGGCTACACCTTC.

This clonotype occurred many times. The CDR3 DNA is TGTGCCAGCAGTCGTTTAAATGGCCGGGGGGGCACAGATACGCAGTATTTT. It translates to CASSRLNGRGGTDTQYF. J is TRBJ2-3 and V is TRBV5-6; 7 bases align to TRBD2. The trim removed 5 bases at V and 1 base at J, leaving 13 bases unmatched. The CDR3 extends over 17 amino acids. CDR1 and CDR2 (germline): SGHDT, YYEEEE.